These T cell receptor beta chains were read from a single sample in a study of cytomegalovirus exposure and HLA in healthy donors. Using immunoSEQ multiplex PCR, the repertoire was profiled, and TCRdb retains in-frame clones only, with some absent. Of roughly 150,000 clones in the sample, roughly 74% are singletons; the top ten hold about 11%. Material for sequencing was PBMCs. The receptors originated from a man younger than 35 in good health and CMV-seropositive. Each CDR3 is given with its conserved first and last residue. Each record gives: D gene, V gene, J gene, clone size, CDR3 DNA, CDR3 protein. D genes are given only for firm matches. For some rows the clone size is stated as once, few or many, or as a class when expanded; others skip it.

TRBD2	TRBV29-1	TRBJ2-1	-	TGCAGCGTTGAAACTCCCTCTAGCGGGAGAAAAAGGGAGCAGTTCTTC	CSVETPSSGRKREQFF
TRBD2	TRBV11-2	TRBJ2-5	-	TGTGCCAGCAGTAGTACGGGACTATACGAGACCCAGTACTTC	CASSSTGLYETQYF
TRBD1	TRBV29-1	TRBJ1-1	-	TGCAGCTCCCGGGACAGGACTGAGGACACTGAAGCTTTCTTT	CSSRDRTEDTEAFF
-	TRBV4-1	TRBJ2-1	-	TGCGCCAGCAGCCAAGATTCGGGAAGGGAAAATGAGCAGTTCTTC	CASSQDSGRENEQFF
-	TRBV30	TRBJ1-2	-	TGTGCCTGGAGTACCCTGAGGGGCTACACCTTC	CAWSTLRGYTF
TRBD1	TRBV28	TRBJ2-7	-	TGTGCCAGCAATGACAGGGTCTACGAGCAGTACTTC	CASNDRVYEQYF
-	TRBV5-6	TRBJ2-4	-	TGTGCCAGCAGCCCACCGGGATCCCAGGGGATTCAGTACTTC	CASSPPGSQGIQYF
TRBD2	TRBV7-2	TRBJ2-5	-	TGTGCCAGCAGCTTAAGCGGGGTGGCCGAGACCCAGTACTTC	CASSLSGVAETQYF
TRBD1	TRBV4-1	TRBJ2-7	-	TGCGCCAGCAGCCCCCGACAGGGGGCGCTTTACGAGCAGTACTTC	CASSPRQGALYEQYF
-	TRBV5-8	TRBJ1-2	once	TGTGCCAGCAGCTTGTTTGGGGGCAAGGATGGCTACACCTTC	CASSLFGGKDGYTF
-	TRBV9	TRBJ2-1	-	TGTGCCAGCAGCGTAGGGGAGCGAAACTCCTACAATGAGCAGTTCTTC	CASSVGERNSYNEQFF
-	TRBV5-4	TRBJ2-1	-	TGTGCCAGCAGCTTTGGTACACGGGAAAGAATTCGTGACAATGAGCAGTTCTTC	CASSFGTRERIRDNEQFF
-	TRBV28	TRBJ1-2	-	TGTGCCAGCAGTTCCCAACGGGAGTCCGACTATGGCTACACCTTC	CASSSQRESDYGYTF
-	TRBV30	TRBJ1-4	-	TGTGCCTGGGCAGGGTACGGTAATGAAAAACTGTTTTTT	CAWAGYGNEKLFF
-	TRBV30	TRBJ2-7	-	TGTGCCTGGAGTGTCAGGCTACCCTACGAGCAGTACTTC	CAWSVRLPYEQYF
-	TRBV7-9	TRBJ2-2	-	TGTTCCAGCAGCTCAAACACCGGGGAGCTGTTTTTT	CSSSSNTGELFF
TRBD2	TRBV7-9	TRBJ2-3	-	TGTGCCAGCAGCTTAGACCGGGACTACTGGTATTTT	CASSLDRDYWYF
TRBD2	TRBV10-1	TRBJ2-5	-	TGCGCCAGCAGTGCCCTAGCGGGAGGGCCTTCAGAGACCCAGTACTTC	CASSALAGGPSETQYF
TRBD2	TRBV19	TRBJ2-1	-	TGTGCCAGTAGTAAGGCTAGCGGGTATTACAATGAGCAGTTCTTC	CASSKASGYYNEQFF
-	TRBV6-1	TRBJ2-1	-	TGTGCCAGCAGTCCCTTTAGCGGAAACTACAATGAGCAGTTCTTC	CASSPFSGNYNEQFF
-	TRBV7-6	TRBJ1-4	-	TGTGCCAGCAGCTTAGATGTATCCTTTAATGAAAAACTGTTTTTT	CASSLDVSFNEKLFF
-	TRBV7-6	TRBJ2-5	-	TGTGCCAGCAGCTACCCATGGGGACTCGAGAAGACCCAGTACTTC	CASSYPWGLEKTQYF
-	TRBV19	TRBJ2-5	-	TGTGCCAGTAGTATTACGAGCGGACCGGCCTTAGAGACCCAGTACTTC	CASSITSGPALETQYF
-	TRBV7-9	TRBJ2-1	-	TGTGCCAGCAGCTTAGCAAGACGGGGAGGAGGCAATGAGCAGTTCTTC	CASSLARRGGGNEQFF
-	TRBV27	TRBJ2-2	few	TGTGCCAGCAGTTTTTCAATCGGGGAGCTGTTTTTT	CASSFSIGELFF
-	TRBV10-3	TRBJ1-1	-	TGTGCCATCCGGGGGGGCCCGGGCACTGAAGCTTTCTTT	CAIRGGPGTEAFF
-	TRBV19	TRBJ1-1	-	TGTGCCAGTATTGGCTGGGGAGGAACTGAAGCTTTCTTT	CASIGWGGTEAFF
TRBD2	TRBV30	TRBJ2-5	few	TGTGCCTGGAGTGTTCCGACTAGCGGGTGGGAGACCCAGTACTTC	CAWSVPTSGWETQYF
TRBD1	TRBV6-6	TRBJ1-4	-	TGTGCCAGCAGAATGACAGGGCGGAATGAAAAACTGTTTTTT	CASRMTGRNEKLFF
TRBD2	TRBV4-2	TRBJ2-7	few	TGTGCCAGCAGCCAACTGGCTAGCGGGATGTACGAGCAGTACTTC	CASSQLASGMYEQYF
-	TRBV27	TRBJ1-4	-	TGTGCCAGCAGTATGACAGCAACTAATGAAAAACTGTTTTTT	CASSMTATNEKLFF
-	TRBV19	TRBJ1-1	-	TGTGCCAGTAGTATTAGTGGGTGGAACAGGGTGAACACTGAAGCTTTCTTT	CASSISGWNRVNTEAFF
-	TRBV1	TRBJ2-5	few	TGCACCAGCAGCCAAGACCAGGGGGCGCGCGAGCAAGAGACCCAGTACTTC	CTSSQDQGAREQETQYF
TRBD2	TRBV7-8	TRBJ2-7	few	TGTGCCAGCAGCCCTAATCGACTAGCGGGGAGCTACGAGCAGTACTTC	CASSPNRLAGSYEQYF
-	TRBV6-6	TRBJ2-6	-	TGTGCCAGCAGTTATTGGGGAGTTGGGGCCAACGTCCTGACTTTC	CASSYWGVGANVLTF
TRBD1	TRBV6-1	TRBJ1-2	-	TGTGCCAGCAGTGAAGCGTTCTCTCCAGGGGGCTATGGCTACACCTTC	CASSEAFSPGGYGYTF
TRBD2	TRBV11-2	TRBJ2-7	-	TGTGCCAGCAGCTTCGCCACACGAGCGGGGGGGTTCTACGAGCAGTACTTC	CASSFATRAGGFYEQYF
TRBD1	TRBV19	TRBJ1-2	-	TGTGCCAGTAGCCGACAGGGGGCTGGAGGCTACACCTTC	CASSRQGAGGYTF
TRBD1	TRBV4-1	TRBJ1-4	-	TGCGCCAGCAGCCAAGGCTCTACAGGGGTTTCTAGTGAAAAACTGTTTTTT	CASSQGSTGVSSEKLFF